This T cell receptor beta chain derives from a study of cytomegalovirus exposure and HLA in healthy donors (dated by TCRdb to 2015 to 2018). For the study in its entirety: According to an earlier analysis of 587 of the donors, about 179 million T cells yielded 120 million or so unique TCR beta sequences and 276 Gb of sequence data. Roughly 300 gigabases of sequencing data and around 80 million unique TCR sequences made up an early release that covered approximately 650 HLA-typed donors. Among the approximately 420 genotyped donors, 81% belonged to the genetic ancestry cluster associated with self-reported Caucasian donors. The study was designed to test whether signatures of past pathogen exposure could be identified by cataloging public T cell receptors. The T cell repertoires of under 700 subjects were profiled by immunosequencing and related to cytomegalovirus serostatus. Besides the first cohort of 666 subjects, a separate validation cohort made up of 95 to 150 different subjects was used. To predict cytomegalovirus infection status, the study combined high-throughput TCR immunosequencing, statistical association of individual TCRs with disease status, and machine learning. A later analysis re-examined previously published TCR beta repertoires from roughly 720 donors and added high-resolution HLA genotyping to investigate patterns of TCR occurrence. The later analysis used no new phenotypic data to find candidate immune exposures, relying instead on TCR beta sequences and their occurrence across donors. An earlier analysis of approximately 630 of the donors applied high-throughput TCR beta sequencing to assess whether each TCR beta V gene segment acted as functional or pseudogenic. Donor age, sex, ethnicity and CMV serostatus were collected together with the repertoire data. Genome-wide SNP genotypes for about 65% of the roughly 670 donors were used in a later genetic analysis, which treated that subset as a discovery cohort. Every discovery cohort repertoire had been produced on one sequencing platform. Class I and class II HLA loci were covered by the typing at four-digit resolution. Typing coverage varied by locus: about 629-630 donors for A, B, C, DRB1 and DQB1; approximately 520 for DQA1; about 600 for DPA1; around 490 for DPB1. Roughly 5 DR-DQ haplotypes were handled as single units for association and clustering because linkage in the cohort was strong. Among some 400 genotyped donors of the cohort, an average of roughly 230,000 unique TCR beta nucleotide sequences was sequenced per donor, of which 15% to 20% were non-productive.

The cohort consisted of some 730 healthy bone marrow donors. At the time of sampling, every cohort member was nominally healthy, though immune exposures that went unrecorded were likely present. The donor tested CMV seronegative and was one of the 352 seronegative cohort members. Each donor provided a peripheral blood sample, and peripheral blood mononuclear cells were used for TCR beta sequencing. Genomic DNA extraction from the blood cell samples was performed with the Qiagen DNeasy Blood Extraction Kit. Library creation used the immunoSEQ multiplex PCR assay. For the multiplex PCR, a mixture combining 60 forward primers for TCR Vbeta segments and 13 reverse primers for TCR Jbeta segments was used. The CDR3 region of rearranged TCR beta genes was amplified from genomic DNA with a multiplex PCR assay. On the Illumina HiSeq System, the amplified TCR beta libraries were sequenced as 87-base-pair reads. Per the authors' processing: A later analysis tallied 75 million to 85 million unique TCR beta chains across the 660 or so repertoires, and approximately 12 million of those chains were shared by two or more donors. To remove PCR and sequencing errors, raw reads were error-corrected and collapsed into unique sequences using a nearest-neighbor algorithm that merged closely related sequences. To assign V, D and J gene segments, CDR3 sequences were aligned to IMGT reference sequences. For a sequence to be retained, at least a six-nucleotide match to both a V gene segment and a J gene segment was required. A rearrangement counted as productive if the CDR3 had no stop codons and remained in frame with V and J, and every other rearrangement counted as non-productive. CDR3 was defined by IMGT convention, running from the second conserved V-encoded cysteine to the conserved J-encoded phenylalanine. The earlier analysis of 500 to 750 of the donors excluded any sequence lacking an unambiguous match to a single V gene segment. An earlier analysis of a few hundred of the donors called V segments functional above 56.7% productive rearrangements and segregating when the between-donor standard deviation exceeded 5%. A statistical classification framework was built to diagnose cytomegalovirus status from the catalog of TCR beta chain sequences. A later analysis assigned V and J genes by comparing TCR nucleotide sequences with IMGT/GENE-DB human TR gene sequences. Using the TCRdist pipeline, a later analysis assigned CDR3 sequences along with most-parsimonious VDJ recombination scenarios. A later analysis defined each TCR beta chain by its CDR3 amino acid sequence plus V-gene family, and excluded reads lacking a unique V-gene family. To address suspected cross-contamination and a sequencing artifact, a later analysis removed a few hundred highly shared, low-generation-probability nucleotide sequences. A later analysis calculated a clonal expansion index for each public chain from normalized within-repertoire ranks of inferred template counts. A later analysis computed generation probabilities with a VDJ recombination model fitted to out-of-frame rearrangements, and checked the results against IGoR. In a later analysis, hypergeometric tests were used to score TCR-TCR, TCR-HLA and TCR-CMV co-occurrence, with a repertoire-size bias correction applied to TCR pairs. In a later analysis, false discovery rates were estimated by permuting HLA or CMV assignments 20 times. In a later analysis, co-occurring TCRs were grouped with DBSCAN, and TCRdist sequence similarity was added when clustering was performed within HLA-allele-positive subsets. Repertoires with fewer than 30,000 or more than 120,000 public chains were left out of co-occurrence clustering, as were roughly five repertoires with anomalous nucleotide sharing. This is the immuneACCESS table as TCRdb keeps it, with only in-frame sequences that have V and J called. A part of the clones is gone; compared with another copy, unresolved V genes explain less than half, and the rest is unexplained. That table is the source of V, J and clone size, and D and trimming were worked out from the DNA. The sample has around 140,000 clones on record, 75% to 80% of them singletons. Of the sample, roughly 1% is held by the ten largest clones.

A note on this clone: Its binding antigen is unknown. No base quality values were provided; no much bigger clone lies one nucleotide off.

Beyond this particular receptor, the publication reports: Linkage disequilibrium might explain the correlated functional status among segregating V segments, but an unknown experimental factor could not be ruled out. Compared with equally common non-associated chains, HLA-associated TCR beta chains in a later analysis were more clonally expanded and had lower generation probabilities. Because counts were too low, some 17 rarely observed V segments, including chromosome 9 orphons, were left out of the earlier analysis of a few hundred of the donors. Because some donors lacked HLA typing at each locus, the association tests relied only on the typed subset. Three of the identified cytomegalovirus-associated TCR beta chains were confirmed in vitro to be specific for cytomegalovirus antigens. In a later analysis, several top co-occurrence clusters were reported to appear linked to parvovirus B19, influenza, CMV and Epstein-Barr virus. A later analysis associated about 17,000 TCR beta sequences with specific HLA alleles at a false discovery rate of 0.05. A cluster of highly shared sequence variants was judged likely to be a technical artifact of the sequencing pipeline. In an earlier analysis of 587 of the donors, most TCR beta V segments were observed in productive rearrangements about 87% or about 30% of the time, broadly matching IMGT annotations. A later analysis found that most CMV-associated TCR beta chains appeared HLA-restricted, with HLA associations seemingly driven largely by CMV exposure. The classifier was reported to diagnose cytomegalovirus status with high specificity and sensitivity in both the original cohort and the validation cohort. Most TCR sequences were seen in very few donors, while some public TCRs were found in many individuals. A further reported finding was that TCR beta sequences accurately predicted the HLA-A and HLA-B alleles for most subjects in the first cohort. The authors suggested that the approach could potentially be generalized to other disease states and immunological phenotypes. The cohort was sequenced for TCR beta chains only, and without alpha or paired-chain data the features that could be detected were limited. The presence/absence analyses assumed that sequencing depth was roughly uniform across donors, and that assumption may not be true. V-gene and J-gene trimming of TCR beta chains was associated with a missense DCLRE1C variant in a later genetic analysis, and the association was replicated in an independent cohort. A later analysis found that TCR association rates varied across HLA loci, with DRB1 alleles showing the most associated TCRs and HLA-C alleles the fewest. When HLA alleles, especially DR and DQ, strongly co-occurred, attributing TCR associations to individual alleles was difficult. The study listed 164 TCR beta chains as associated with cytomegalovirus. Compared with the roughly 720-donor mean, donors in an Asian-associated ancestry cluster had fewer N-insertions in productive TCRs, according to a later genetic analysis. For the cohort, immune exposure information was limited to CMV serostatus.

The TCR originated in a woman aged 60 to 75 in good health and CMV-seronegative. The material sequenced was PBMCs.

The base sequence is TGTGCCTGGGGCCGGGACTCAAGCTATGGCTACACCTTC. This is translated as CAWGRDSSYGYTF. The V gene is TRBV30 and the J gene is TRBJ1-2; perhaps TRBD1 is the D gene, with 5 bases matching. Counted from cysteine to phenylalanine, this CDR3 has 13 amino acids. Only CDR3 DNA remains: 39 bases, in frame from the first base. Cut back by 5 bases and 4 bases, the V and J ends lie 14 bases apart. From the germline V gene (reference sequence), CDR1 is GTSNPN and CDR2 is SVGIG.